This entry lists 4 T cell receptor beta chains sequenced from one sample in a study of OX40 agonist ivuxolimab in advanced cancers. The table came from immunoSEQ multiplex PCR; TCRdb's copy has only in-frame clones and leaves some out. The repertoire includes 55,000 to 95,000 clones, roughly 88% of them detected once, and 2.5% to 3% sits in the top ten. The sequencing here drew on CD4+ or CD8+ T cells sorted from blood, taken in a trial of the OX40 agonist ivuxolimab. These receptors originate from an adult with an advanced solid tumor such as melanoma, head and neck, liver or kidney cancer.

V and J are TRBV11-2 and TRBJ2-3; 7 nucleotides match TRBD1. V was pared by 4 bases and J by 6 bases, with 16 bases of the junction left unmatched. CDR1 is SGHAT, CDR2 FQNNGV, per germline. CDR3 length: 17 residues. CDR3 region: CASSSAGLGGGWDTQYF. The CDR3 nucleotides are TGTGCCAGCAGCTCCGCGGGCCTAGGGGGCGGGTGGGATACGCAGTATTTT. The full variable domain, completed using reference TRBV11-2 and TRBJ2-3, is EAGVAQSPRYKIIEKRQSVAFWCNPISGHATLYWYQQILGQGPKLLIQFQNNGVVDDSQLPKDRFSAERLKGVDSTLKIQPAKLEDSAVYLCASSSAGLGGGWDTQYFGPGTRLTVL.

The chain is built from TRBV7-9 and TRBJ2-5; 9 nucleotides align to TRBD1. The CDR3 sequence is 17 residues long. V was clipped by 2 bases and J by 2 bases; unmatched bases: 9. Germline V gives CDR1 SEHNR, CDR2 FQNEAQ (reference sequence). This CDR3 reads CASSLTTADRGQETQYF. The CDR3 nucleotides read TGTGCCAGCAGCTTAACCACCGCCGACAGGGGGCAAGAGACCCAGTACTTC.

This chain joins TRBV2 and TRBJ1-2; D is possibly TRBD1 (6 bases). The CDR3 consists of 10 residues. CDR1 and CDR2 (germline): SNHLY, FYNNEI. V was trimmed by 8 bases and J by 6 bases, leaving 7 bases between them. The CDR3 reads CASGQNGYTF. The CDR3, as DNA: TGTGCCAGCGGACAGAATGGCTACACCTTC.

This rearrangement joins TRBV11-2 to TRBJ2-5; maybe TRBD2 (5 bases). The length of the CDR3 is 15 residues. Germline CDR1 and CDR2: SGHAT and FQNNGV. The ends were cut back, 3 bases at V and 1 base at J, with 12 bases in the middle. The CDR3 DNA reads TGTGCCAGCAGCTTCGGTACTAGATTCCAAGAGACCCAGTACTTC. It codes for CASSFGTRFQETQYF. The full variable domain, rest sourced from reference TRBV11-2 and TRBJ2-5, is EAGVAQSPRYKIIEKRQSVAFWCNPISGHATLYWYQQILGQGPKLLIQFQNNGVVDDSQLPKDRFSAERLKGVDSTLKIQPAKLEDSAVYLCASSFGTRFQETQYFGPGTRLLVL.